These 10 T cell receptor beta chains originate from one sample sequenced in a study of a mutant IDH1 vaccine in newly diagnosed glioma. Time point here: week 23, last vaccination. All doses held 300 ug of mutant IDH1 20-mer peptide, with topical imiquimod. These receptors are not linked to any known antigen. The protocol was immunoSEQ multiplex PCR, while the TCRdb copy is restricted to in-frame clones and leaves out a portion. The data show about 77,000 clones, 75% to 90% seen once. The sample here was PBMCs, taken from a glioma patient whose treatment included an IDH1 peptide vaccine. These receptors all stem from a woman aged 45-65 years with glioma.

This chain joins TRBV5-1 and TRBJ2-5; no clear D gene. This CDR3 comprises 12 residues. V was cut by 0 bases and J by 0 bases, with 0 bases left in between. The germline CDR1 and CDR2 sequences are SGHRS and YFSETQ. CDR3 protein: CASSLDQETQYF. The CDR3 region has the DNA TGCGCCAGCAGCTTGGACCAAGAGACCCAGTACTTC.

CDR3 in amino acids: CASSPGGAPDTQYF. CDR3 nucleotides: TGTGCCAGCTCACCAGGCGGGGCCCCAGATACGCAGTATTTT. The gene calls are TRBV18 and TRBJ2-3, with a possible D match to TRBD2 (6 bases). The CDR3 covers 14 residues. Trimming took off 2 bases at V and 4 bases at J, with 10 bases between the two ends. Germline V CDR1 and CDR2: KGHSH, LQKENI.

The chain uses TRBV6-5 and TRBJ1-5, with D possibly matching TRBD1 (6 bases). This CDR3 has 14 amino acids. CDR1 MNHEY and CDR2 SVGAGI come from the germline V gene. Deletions cut 2 bases from V and 7 bases from J, with 12 bases between. CDR3 amino acids: CASSYTGIRQPQHF. CDR3 sequence (DNA): TGTGCCAGCAGTTACACAGGGATCAGACAGCCCCAGCATTTT.

This sequence joins TRBV4-1 and TRBJ2-7; D ambiguous. Trimming pared 1 base from V and 7 bases from J, leaving 11 bases between. In germline, CDR1 is MGHRA, CDR2 YSYEKL. There are 13 residues in the CDR3. CDR3 residues: CASSQVTGWEQYF. CDR3 nucleotide sequence: TGCGCCAGCAGCCAAGTCACGGGTTGGGAGCAGTACTTC.

CDR3 loop: CASSLMGAGEKLFF. The CDR3 region has the DNA TGTGCCAGCAGCTTGATGGGGGCGGGGGAAAAACTGTTTTTT. The chain couples TRBV5-5 to TRBJ1-4; D is possibly TRBD1 (6 bases). Trimming removed 1 base from V and 8 bases from J, with 12 bases in between. The CDR3 sequence is 14 residues long. In germline, CDR1 is SGHKS, CDR2 YYEKEE (reference sequence).

This chain uses TRBV28 with TRBJ2-7, with D unresolved. V lost 5 bases to trimming and J lost 3 bases, with 5 bases between them. Germline values: CDR1 MDHEN, CDR2 SYDVKM. The CDR3 contains 11 residues. This CDR3 is CASSVDYEQYF. The CDR3 DNA sequence: TGTGCCAGCAGTGTCGACTACGAGCAGTACTTC. The whole variable domain, remainder taken from reference TRBV28 and TRBJ2-7, is DVKVTQSSRYLVKRTGEKVFLECVQDMDHENMFWYRQDPGLGLRLIYFSYDVKMKEKGDIPEGYSVSREKKERFSLILESASTNQTSMYLCASSVDYEQYFGPGTRLTVT.

The V gene is TRBV28, the J gene TRBJ2-7; D is possibly TRBD2 (6 bases). This CDR3 has 13 residues. The germline V gene encodes CDR1 MDHEN and CDR2 SYDVKM. The ends were cut back, 5 bases at V and 4 bases at J, with 12 bases in the middle. The CDR3 DNA reads as TGTGCCAGCAGTCCCGCGGGGCGATACGAGCAGTACTTC. Its translation is CASSPAGRYEQYF.

The chain has TRBV9 and TRBJ2-3, with 8 bases fitting TRBD2. The germline CDR1 and CDR2 sequences are SGDLS and YYNGEE. This CDR3 has 15 residues. V shed 3 bases and J 9 bases; nucleotides not matched to a gene: 12. CDR3: CASSATNGRANTQYF. CDR3 DNA: TGTGCCAGCAGCGCAACCAACGGGAGGGCCAACACGCAGTATTTT.

The chain is built from TRBV9 and TRBJ1-6, with a tentative D call TRBD1 (6 bases). V was shortened by 0 bases and J by 10 bases, with 14 bases between the two germline ends. Germline CDR1 SGDLS, CDR2 YYNGEE. The CDR3 loop spans 15 amino acids. CDR3 sequence reads: CASSVGGEGGSPLHF. CDR3 bases: TGTGCCAGCAGCGTAGGTGGTGAGGGGGGATCACCCCTCCACTTT.

The V and J genes are TRBV19 and TRBJ1-5, with a tentative D call TRBD1 (6 bases). Germline lookup yields CDR1 LNHDA and CDR2 SQIVND (reference sequence). This CDR3 has 13 residues. The germline V and J ends were trimmed by 8 bases and 6 bases, with 14 bases remaining between them. CDR3 bases: TGTGCCAGTGTCCAAGGGGGAGGTCAGCCCCAGCATTTT. The encoded protein is CASVQGGGQPQHF.